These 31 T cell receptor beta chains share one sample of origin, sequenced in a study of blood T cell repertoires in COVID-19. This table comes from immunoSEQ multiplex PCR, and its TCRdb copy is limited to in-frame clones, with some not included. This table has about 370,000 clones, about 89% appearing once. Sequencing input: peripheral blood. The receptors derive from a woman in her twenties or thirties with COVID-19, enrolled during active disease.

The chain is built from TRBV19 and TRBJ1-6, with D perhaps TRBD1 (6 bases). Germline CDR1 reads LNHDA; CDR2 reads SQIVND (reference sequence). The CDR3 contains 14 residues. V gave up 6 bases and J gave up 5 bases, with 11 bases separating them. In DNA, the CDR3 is TGTGCCAGTAGGACCAGGGGCCATAATTCACCCCTCCACTTT. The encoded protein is CASRTRGHNSPLHF. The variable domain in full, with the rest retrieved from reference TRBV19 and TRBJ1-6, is DGGITQSPKYLFRKEGQNVTLSCEQNLNHDAMYWYRQDPGQGLRLIYYSQIVNDFQKGDIAEGYSVSREKKESFPLTVTSAQKNPTAFYLCASRTRGHNSPLHFGNGTRLTVT.

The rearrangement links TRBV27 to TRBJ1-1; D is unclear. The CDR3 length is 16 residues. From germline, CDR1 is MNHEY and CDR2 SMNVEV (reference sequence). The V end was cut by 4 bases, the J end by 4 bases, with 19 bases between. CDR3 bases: TGTGCCAGCAGTTCAGCACACGGCTCTAGGCGCACTGAAGCTTTCTTT. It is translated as CASSSAHGSRRTEAFF.

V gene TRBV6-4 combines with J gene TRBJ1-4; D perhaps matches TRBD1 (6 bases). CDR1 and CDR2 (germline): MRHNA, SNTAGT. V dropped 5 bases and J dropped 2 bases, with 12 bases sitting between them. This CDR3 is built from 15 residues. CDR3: CASSPAGGTNEKLFF. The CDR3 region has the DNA TGTGCCAGCAGTCCTGCGGGGGGCACTAATGAAAAACTGTTTTTT.

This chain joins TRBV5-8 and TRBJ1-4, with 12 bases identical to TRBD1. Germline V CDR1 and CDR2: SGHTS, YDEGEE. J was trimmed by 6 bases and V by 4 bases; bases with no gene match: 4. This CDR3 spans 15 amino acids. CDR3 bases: TGTGCCAGCAGCGTAGGGACAGGGGGCGATGAAAAACTGTTTTTT. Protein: CASSVGTGGDEKLFF.

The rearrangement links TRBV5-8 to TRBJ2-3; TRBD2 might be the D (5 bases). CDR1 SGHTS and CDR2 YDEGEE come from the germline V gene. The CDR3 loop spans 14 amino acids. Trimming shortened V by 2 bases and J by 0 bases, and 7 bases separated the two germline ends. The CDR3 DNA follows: TGTGCCAGCAGCTTTCGGGGTAGCACAGATACGCAGTATTTT. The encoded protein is CASSFRGSTDTQYF.

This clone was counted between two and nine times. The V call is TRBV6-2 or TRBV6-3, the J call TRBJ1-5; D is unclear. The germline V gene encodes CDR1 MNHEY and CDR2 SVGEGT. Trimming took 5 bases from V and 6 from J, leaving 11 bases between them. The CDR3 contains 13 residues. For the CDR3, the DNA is TGTGCCAGCAGTCCCGCCGAGCCTCAGCCCCAGCATTTT. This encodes CASSPAEPQPQHF.

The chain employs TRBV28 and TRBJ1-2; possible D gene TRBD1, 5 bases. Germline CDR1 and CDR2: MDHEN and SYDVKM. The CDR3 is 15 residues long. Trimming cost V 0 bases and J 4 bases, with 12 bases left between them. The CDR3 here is CASSLWGTSTYGYTF. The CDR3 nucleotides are TGTGCCAGCAGTTTATGGGGGACTAGTACCTATGGCTACACCTTC.

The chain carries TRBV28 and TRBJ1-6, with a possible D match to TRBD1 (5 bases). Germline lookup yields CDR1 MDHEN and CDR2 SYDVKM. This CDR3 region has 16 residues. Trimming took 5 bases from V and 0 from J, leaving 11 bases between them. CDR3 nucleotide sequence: TGTGCCAGCAGTCGACAGTCCAGCTCCTATAATTCACCCCTCCACTTT. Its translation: CASSRQSSSYNSPLHF.

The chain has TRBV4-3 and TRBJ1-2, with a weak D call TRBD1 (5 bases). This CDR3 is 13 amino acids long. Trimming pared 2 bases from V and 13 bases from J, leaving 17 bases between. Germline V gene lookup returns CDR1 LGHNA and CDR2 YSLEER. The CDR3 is CASSQSREGLGTF. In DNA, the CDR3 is TGCGCCAGCAGCCAATCCAGGGAGGGGCTCGGCACCTTC.

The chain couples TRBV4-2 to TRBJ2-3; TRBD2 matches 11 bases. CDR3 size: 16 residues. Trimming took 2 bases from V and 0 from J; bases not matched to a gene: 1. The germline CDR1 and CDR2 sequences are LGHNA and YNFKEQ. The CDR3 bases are TGTGCCAGCAGCCAAACTAGCGGGGGTAGCACAGATACGCAGTATTTT. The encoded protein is CASSQTSGGSTDTQYF.

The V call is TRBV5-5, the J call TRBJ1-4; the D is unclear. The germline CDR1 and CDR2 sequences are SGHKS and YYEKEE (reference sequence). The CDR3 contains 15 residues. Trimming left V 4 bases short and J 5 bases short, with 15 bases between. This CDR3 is CASSPNRVLNEKLFF. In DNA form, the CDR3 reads TGTGCCAGCAGCCCTAACCGGGTCTTAAATGAAAAACTGTTTTTT.

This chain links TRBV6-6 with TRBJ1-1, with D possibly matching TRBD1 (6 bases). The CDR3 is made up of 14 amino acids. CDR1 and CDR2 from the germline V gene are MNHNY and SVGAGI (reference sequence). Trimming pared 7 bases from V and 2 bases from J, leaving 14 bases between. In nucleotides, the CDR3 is TGTGCCAGCACCCAGCGACAGGTCAACACTGAAGCTTTCTTT. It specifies CASTQRQVNTEAFF.

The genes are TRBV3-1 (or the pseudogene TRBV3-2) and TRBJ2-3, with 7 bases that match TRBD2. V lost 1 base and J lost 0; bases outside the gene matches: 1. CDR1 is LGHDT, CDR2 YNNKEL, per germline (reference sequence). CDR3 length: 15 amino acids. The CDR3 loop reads CASSQGRGSTDTQYF. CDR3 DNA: TGTGCCAGCAGCCAAGGGCGGGGGAGCACAGATACGCAGTATTTT.

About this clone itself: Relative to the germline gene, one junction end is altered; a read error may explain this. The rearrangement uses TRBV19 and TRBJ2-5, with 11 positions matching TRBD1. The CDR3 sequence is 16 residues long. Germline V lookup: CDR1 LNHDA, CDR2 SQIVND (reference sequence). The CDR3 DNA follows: TGTGCCAGTACCGACCGCCCGGGACAGGGGGGAGAGGCCCAGTACTTC. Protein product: CASTDRPGQGGEAQYF.

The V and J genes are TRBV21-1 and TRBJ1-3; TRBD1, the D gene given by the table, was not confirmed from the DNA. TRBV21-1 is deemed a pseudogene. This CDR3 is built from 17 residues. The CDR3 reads CASSKGRSQASGNTIYF. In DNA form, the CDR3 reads TGTGCCAGCAGCAAAGGAAGGTCACAGGCCTCTGGAAACACCATATATTTT.

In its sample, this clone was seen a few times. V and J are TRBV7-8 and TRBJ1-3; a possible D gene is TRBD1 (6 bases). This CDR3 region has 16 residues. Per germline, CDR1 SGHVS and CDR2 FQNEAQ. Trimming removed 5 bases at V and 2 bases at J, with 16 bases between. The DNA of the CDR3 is TGTGCCAGCAGCCCAACAGGGTCAAGTCCTGGAAACACCATATATTTT. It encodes CASSPTGSSPGNTIYF.

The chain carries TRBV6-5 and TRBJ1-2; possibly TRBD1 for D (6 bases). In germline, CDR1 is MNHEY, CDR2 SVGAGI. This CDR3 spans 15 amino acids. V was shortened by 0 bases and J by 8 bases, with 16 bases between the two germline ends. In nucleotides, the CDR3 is TGTGCCAGCAGTTACTCGAGGGGGAGGGGGTACGGCTACACCTTC. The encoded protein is CASSYSRGRGYGYTF.

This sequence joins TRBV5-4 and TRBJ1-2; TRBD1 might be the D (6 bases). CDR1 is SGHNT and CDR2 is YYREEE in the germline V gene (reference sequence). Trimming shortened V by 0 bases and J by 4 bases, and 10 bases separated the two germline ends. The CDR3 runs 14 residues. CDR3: CASSLDAGVYGYTF. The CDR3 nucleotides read TGTGCCAGCAGCTTGGATGCAGGGGTCTATGGCTACACCTTC. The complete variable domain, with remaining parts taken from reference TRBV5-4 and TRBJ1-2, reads ETGVTQSPTHLIKTRGQQVTLRCSSQSGHNTVSWYQQALGQGPQFIFQYYREEENGRGNFPPRFSGLQFPNYSSELNVNALELDDSALYLCASSLDAGVYGYTFGSGTRLTVV.

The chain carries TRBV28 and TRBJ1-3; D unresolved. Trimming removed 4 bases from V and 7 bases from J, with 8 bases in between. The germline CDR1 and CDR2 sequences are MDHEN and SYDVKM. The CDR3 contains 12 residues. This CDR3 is CASSYSPNTIYF. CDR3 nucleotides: TGTGCCAGCAGTTATAGTCCGAACACCATATATTTT.

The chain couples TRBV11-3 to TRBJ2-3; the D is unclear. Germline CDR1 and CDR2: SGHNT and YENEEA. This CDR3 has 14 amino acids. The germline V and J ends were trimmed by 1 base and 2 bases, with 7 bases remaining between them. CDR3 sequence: CASSLGESTDTQYF. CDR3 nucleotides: TGTGCCAGCAGCTTAGGAGAATCCACAGATACGCAGTATTTT. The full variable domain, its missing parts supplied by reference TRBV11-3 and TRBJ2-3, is EAGVVQSPRYKIIEKKQPVAFWCNPISGHNTLYWYLQNLGQGPELLIRYENEEAVDDSQLPKDRFSAERLKGVDSTLKIQPAELGDSAVYLCASSLGESTDTQYFGPGTRLTVL.

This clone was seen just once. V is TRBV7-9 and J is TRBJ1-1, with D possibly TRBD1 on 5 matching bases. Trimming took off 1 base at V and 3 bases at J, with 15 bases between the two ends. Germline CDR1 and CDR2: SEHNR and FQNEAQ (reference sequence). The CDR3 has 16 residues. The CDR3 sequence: CASSLGSQGRHTEAFF. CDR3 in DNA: TGTGCCAGCAGCTTAGGATCTCAGGGAAGGCACACTGAAGCTTTCTTT. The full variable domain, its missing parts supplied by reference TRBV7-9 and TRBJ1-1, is DTGVSQNPRHKITKRGQNVTFRCDPISEHNRLYWYRQTLGQGPEFLTYFQNEAQLEKSRLLSDRFSAERPKGSFSTLEIQRTEQGDSAMYLCASSLGSQGRHTEAFFGQGTRLTVV.

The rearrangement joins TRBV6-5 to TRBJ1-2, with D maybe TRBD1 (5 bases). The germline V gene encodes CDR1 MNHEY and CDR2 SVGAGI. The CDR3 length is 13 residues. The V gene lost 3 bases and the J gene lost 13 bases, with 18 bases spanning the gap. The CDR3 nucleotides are TGTGCCAGCAGTTATGCTCCGTCCGCAGGGCCCACCTTC. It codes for CASSYAPSAGPTF.

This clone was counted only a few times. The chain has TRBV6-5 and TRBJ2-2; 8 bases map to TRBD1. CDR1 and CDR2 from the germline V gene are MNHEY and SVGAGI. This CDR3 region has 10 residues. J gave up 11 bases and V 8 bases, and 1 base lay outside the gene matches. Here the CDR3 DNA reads TGTGCCAGCGGGACAGGAGAGCTGTTTTTT. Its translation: CASGTGELFF.

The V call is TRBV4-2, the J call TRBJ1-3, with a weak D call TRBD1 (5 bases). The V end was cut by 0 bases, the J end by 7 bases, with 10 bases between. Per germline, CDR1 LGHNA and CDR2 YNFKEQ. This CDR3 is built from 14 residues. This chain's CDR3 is CASSQDLGGNTIYF. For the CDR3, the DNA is TGTGCCAGCAGCCAAGATCTTGGGGGGAACACCATATATTTT.

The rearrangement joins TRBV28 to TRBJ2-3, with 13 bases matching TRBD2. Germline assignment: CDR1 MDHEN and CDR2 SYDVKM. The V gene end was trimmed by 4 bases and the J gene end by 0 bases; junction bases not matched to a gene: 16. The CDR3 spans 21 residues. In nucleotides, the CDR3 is TGTGCCAGCAGTTCGACATCCTGGACTAGCGGGAGTTTCACTAGCACAGATACGCAGTATTTT. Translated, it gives CASSSTSWTSGSFTSTDTQYF.

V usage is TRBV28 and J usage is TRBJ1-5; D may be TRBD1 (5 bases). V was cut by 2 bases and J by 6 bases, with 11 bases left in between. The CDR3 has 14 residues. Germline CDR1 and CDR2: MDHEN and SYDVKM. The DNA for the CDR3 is TGTGCCAGCAGTTTAGGGGGGGTGGGTCAGCCCCAGCATTTT. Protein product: CASSLGGVGQPQHF.

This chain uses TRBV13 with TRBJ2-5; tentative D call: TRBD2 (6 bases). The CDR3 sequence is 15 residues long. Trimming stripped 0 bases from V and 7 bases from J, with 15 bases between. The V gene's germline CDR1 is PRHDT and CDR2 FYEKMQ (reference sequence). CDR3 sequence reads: CASSLGGLPGGTQYF. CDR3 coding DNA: TGTGCCAGCAGCTTAGGAGGACTACCTGGAGGGACCCAGTACTTC.

The CDR3 DNA reads TGTGCCAGCAGCCCCCAGGGGGCGCGGGGGGCCAACGTCCTGACTTTC. Amino acid sequence: CASSPQGARGANVLTF. J is TRBJ2-6 and V is TRBV7-8, with 8 bases aligning to TRBD1. CDR1 and CDR2 from the germline V gene are SGHVS and FQNEAQ. V lost 5 bases, J lost 4 bases, and 7 bases stayed unmatched. This CDR3 spans 16 amino acids. The variable domain in full, completed from reference TRBV7-8 and TRBJ2-6, reads GAGVSQSPRYKVAKRGQDVALRCDPISGHVSLFWYQQALGQGPEFLTYFQNEAQLDKSGLPSDRFFAERPEGSVSTLKIQRTQQEDSAVYLCASSPQGARGANVLTFGAGSRLTVL.

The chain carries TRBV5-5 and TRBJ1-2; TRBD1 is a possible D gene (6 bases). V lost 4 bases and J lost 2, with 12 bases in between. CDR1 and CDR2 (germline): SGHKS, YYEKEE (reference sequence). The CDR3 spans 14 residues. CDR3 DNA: TGTGCCAGCAGCGTACTAACAGGGAACTATGGCTACACCTTC. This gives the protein CASSVLTGNYGYTF.

CDR3 region: CASSRFDAGQPEAFF. The DNA of the CDR3 is TGTGCCAGCAGCCGGTTCGACGCGGGACAGCCCGAAGCTTTCTTT. This sequence joins TRBV13 and TRBJ1-1; 7 bases fit TRBD1. This CDR3 contains 15 residues. Unmatched junction bases numbered 14, after V lost 5 bases and J lost 8 bases. Germline lookup yields CDR1 PRHDT and CDR2 FYEKMQ (reference sequence).

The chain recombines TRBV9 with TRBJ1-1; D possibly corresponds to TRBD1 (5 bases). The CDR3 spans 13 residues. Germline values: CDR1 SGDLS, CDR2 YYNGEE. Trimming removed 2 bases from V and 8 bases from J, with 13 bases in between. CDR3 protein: CASSVLGRGEAFF. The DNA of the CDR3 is TGTGCCAGCAGCGTGTTAGGGCGGGGGGAAGCTTTCTTT.